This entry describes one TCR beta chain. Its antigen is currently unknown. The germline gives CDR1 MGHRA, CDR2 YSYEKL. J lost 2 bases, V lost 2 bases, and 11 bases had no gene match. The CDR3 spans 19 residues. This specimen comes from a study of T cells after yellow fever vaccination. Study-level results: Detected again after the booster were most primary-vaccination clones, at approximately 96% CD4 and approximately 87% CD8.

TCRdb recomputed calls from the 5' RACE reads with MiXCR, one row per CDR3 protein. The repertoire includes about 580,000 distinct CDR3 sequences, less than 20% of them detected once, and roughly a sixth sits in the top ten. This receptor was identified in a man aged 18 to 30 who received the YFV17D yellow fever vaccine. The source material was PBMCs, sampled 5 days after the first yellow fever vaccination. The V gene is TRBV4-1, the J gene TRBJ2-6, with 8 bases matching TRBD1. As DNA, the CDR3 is TGCGCCAGCAGCCAACCGTTGGACAGGGAGATACCTGGGGCCAACGTCCTGACTTTC. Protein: CASSQPLDREIPGANVLTF.